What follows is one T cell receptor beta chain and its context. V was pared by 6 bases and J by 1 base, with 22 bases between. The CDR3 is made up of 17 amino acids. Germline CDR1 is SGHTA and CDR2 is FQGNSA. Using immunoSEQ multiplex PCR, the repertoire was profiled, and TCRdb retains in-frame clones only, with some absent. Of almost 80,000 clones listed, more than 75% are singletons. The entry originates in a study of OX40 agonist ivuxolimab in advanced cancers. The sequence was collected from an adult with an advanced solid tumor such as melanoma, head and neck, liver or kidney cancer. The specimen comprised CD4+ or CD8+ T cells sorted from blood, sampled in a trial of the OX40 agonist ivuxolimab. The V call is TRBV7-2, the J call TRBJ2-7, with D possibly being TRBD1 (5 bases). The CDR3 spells CASRTERPQGASYEQYF. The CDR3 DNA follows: TGTGCCAGCAGAACCGAAAGGCCCCAAGGGGCTTCCTACGAGCAGTACTTC. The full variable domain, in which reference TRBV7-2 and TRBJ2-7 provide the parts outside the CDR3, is GAGVSQSPSNKVTEKGKDVELRCDPISGHTALYWYRQSLGQGLEFLIYFQGNSAPDKSGLPSDRFSAERTGGSVSTLTIQRTQQEDSAVYLCASRTERPQGASYEQYFGPGTRLTVT.